The present entry profiles one T cell receptor (beta chain) with its context. Its target is not known. This specimen comes from a study of siplizumab effects on memory and regulatory T cells. CDR1 SQVTM and CDR2 ANQGSEA come from the germline V gene. The CDR3 contains 12 residues. V lost 1 base to trimming and J lost 5 bases, with 9 bases between them. Study observations and caveats: Naive T cells were seen as more diverse than memory cells and as major alloresponse contributors. Mappable alloreactive CD4+ clones were on average around 69% Treg-derived with siplizumab, roughly 25% in controls.

This table comes from immunoSEQ multiplex PCR, and its TCRdb copy is limited to in-frame clones, with some not included. The data hold about 63,000 clones, with 75% to 90% observed a single time. This chain connects TRBV29-1 to TRBJ2-7; possible D gene TRBD1, 6 bases. The clonotype comes from a human donor in good health. The sequenced sample was memory CD4+ T cells sorted from blood. CDR3 sequence: CSVEGRGHEQYF. The CDR3 nucleotides are TGCAGCGTTGAAGGCAGGGGCCACGAGCAGTACTTC.